A selection of T cell receptor beta chains follows, all from one sample in a study of T cells in Graves' hyperthyroidism and ophthalmopathy. TCRdb called the multiplex PCR reads again in MiXCR, with one record for every CDR3 protein. This table holds fewer than 900,000 distinct CDR3 sequences, about 16% found once. The specimen was blood. The receptors originated from a man between 18 and 35 years old with Graves' hyperthyroidism. The CDR3 runs from the conserved cysteine through the conserved F or W. The order of the fields is clone size, J gene, D gene, V gene, CDR3 protein, CDR3 DNA. The D gene is left open where the match is weak. Expanded clones are given a class, and other clones once, few, many or no size at all.

clone size: many
J gene: TRBJ2-7
D gene: TRBD1
V gene: TRBV12-3/TRBV12-4
CDR3 protein: CASSLGTGTNYEQYF
CDR3 DNA: TGTGCCAGCAGTTTAGGGACAGGGACAAACTACGAGCAGTACTTC

clone size: few
J gene: TRBJ1-4
D gene: .
V gene: TRBV27
CDR3 protein: CASSFKQNEKLFF
CDR3 DNA: TGTGCCAGCAGTTTTAAACAGAATGAAAAACTGTTTTTT

clone size: .
J gene: TRBJ2-1
D gene: .
V gene: TRBV29-1
CDR3 protein: CSADGGRGNEQFF
CDR3 DNA: TGCAGCGCGGACGGGGGTAGGGGCAATGAGCAGTTCTTC

clone size: many
J gene: TRBJ2-7
D gene: .
V gene: TRBV11-1
CDR3 protein: CASSVGTYEQYF
CDR3 DNA: TGTGCCAGCAGCGTGGGAACCTACGAGCAGTACTTC

clone size: few
J gene: TRBJ1-5
D gene: TRBD1
V gene: TRBV18
CDR3 protein: CASSPREGATPQHF
CDR3 DNA: TGTGCCAGCTCACCACGGGAGGGGGCGACGCCCCAGCATTTT

clone size: many
J gene: TRBJ2-5
D gene: TRBD1
V gene: TRBV28
CDR3 protein: CASKTGGLRETQYF
CDR3 DNA: TGTGCCAGCAAAACAGGGGGCCTGCGAGAGACCCAGTACTTC

clone size: .
J gene: TRBJ2-3
D gene: TRBD2
V gene: TRBV9
CDR3 protein: CASSVLAGVRTDTQYF
CDR3 DNA: TGTGCCAGCAGCGTCTTAGCGGGAGTGAGGACAGATACGCAGTATTTT

clone size: few
J gene: TRBJ2-3
D gene: .
V gene: TRBV29-1
CDR3 protein: CSVGGGRSDTQYF
CDR3 DNA: TGCAGCGTTGGTGGCGGACGCTCGGATACGCAGTATTTT

clone size: many
J gene: TRBJ1-2
D gene: .
V gene: TRBV20-1
CDR3 protein: CSARVSGGEDYGYTF
CDR3 DNA: TGCAGTGCTAGAGTTTCCGGGGGCGAGGACTATGGCTACACCTTC

clone size: many
J gene: TRBJ2-4
D gene: TRBD2
V gene: TRBV7-9
CDR3 protein: CASSSWGRGAKNIQYF
CDR3 DNA: TGTGCCAGCAGCTCATGGGGGAGGGGCGCCAAAAACATTCAGTACTTC

clone size: many
J gene: TRBJ2-7
D gene: .
V gene: TRBV5-1
CDR3 protein: CASSRTGAGDEQYF
CDR3 DNA: TGCGCCAGCAGCAGGACCGGGGCAGGGGACGAGCAGTACTTC

clone size: .
J gene: TRBJ1-5
D gene: TRBD1
V gene: TRBV5-1
CDR3 protein: CASSLTGGLEQPQHF
CDR3 DNA: TGCGCCAGCAGCTTGACAGGGGGCCTGGAGCAGCCCCAGCATTTT

clone size: .
J gene: TRBJ2-1
D gene: TRBD2
V gene: TRBV6-1
CDR3 protein: CASSGLAGVYEQFF
CDR3 DNA: TGTGCCAGCAGTGGACTAGCGGGAGTGTATGAGCAGTTCTTC

clone size: few
J gene: TRBJ2-7
D gene: TRBD2
V gene: TRBV4-2
CDR3 protein: CASSLDSGRPSYEQYF
CDR3 DNA: TGTGCCAGCAGCCTGGATAGCGGGAGACCCTCCTACGAGCAGTACTTC

clone size: few
J gene: TRBJ1-1
D gene: TRBD1
V gene: TRBV19
CDR3 protein: CASSPGTGGEAFF
CDR3 DNA: TGTGCCAGTAGTCCCGGGACAGGGGGCGAAGCTTTCTTT

clone size: many
J gene: TRBJ2-3
D gene: .
V gene: TRBV24-1
CDR3 protein: CATSDIGGRSDTQYF
CDR3 DNA: TGTGCCACCAGTGATATCGGGGGGCGATCAGATACGCAGTATTTT

clone size: .
J gene: TRBJ1-1
D gene: TRBD1
V gene: TRBV19
CDR3 protein: CASSMGTGGTEAFF
CDR3 DNA: TGTGCCAGTAGTATGGGGACAGGGGGCACTGAAGCTTTCTTT

clone size: few
J gene: TRBJ2-7
D gene: TRBD1
V gene: TRBV7-2
CDR3 protein: CASSWTGDDYEQYF
CDR3 DNA: TGTGCCAGCAGCTGGACAGGGGACGACTACGAGCAGTACTTC

clone size: .
J gene: TRBJ1-5
D gene: .
V gene: TRBV7-2
CDR3 protein: CASSTSGAGGQPQHF
CDR3 DNA: TGTGCCAGCAGCACGTCCGGGGCGGGAGGTCAGCCCCAGCATTTT

clone size: many
J gene: TRBJ2-7
D gene: .
V gene: TRBV20-1
CDR3 protein: CSASSPRAYEQYF
CDR3 DNA: TGCAGTGCTAGTTCTCCCAGGGCCTACGAGCAGTACTTC

clone size: .
J gene: TRBJ2-4
D gene: .
V gene: TRBV29-1
CDR3 protein: CSVRGSVGDPENIQYF
CDR3 DNA: TGCAGCGTTCGGGGATCGGTGGGAGACCCAGAAAACATTCAGTACTTC

clone size: few
J gene: TRBJ1-5
D gene: TRBD1
V gene: TRBV19
CDR3 protein: CATSDRENQPQHF
CDR3 DNA: TGTGCCACCTCCGACAGGGAAAACCAGCCCCAGCATTTT

clone size: .
J gene: TRBJ1-1
D gene: .
V gene: TRBV7-9
CDR3 protein: CASSRGGVFTEAFF
CDR3 DNA: TGTGCCAGCAGCCGGGGGGGGGTATTCACTGAAGCTTTCTTT

clone size: many
J gene: TRBJ2-5
D gene: TRBD2
V gene: TRBV10-3
CDR3 protein: CAISPTSGRSEETQYF
CDR3 DNA: TGTGCCATCAGTCCAACTAGCGGGAGATCTGAAGAGACCCAGTACTTC

clone size: few
J gene: TRBJ2-1
D gene: .
V gene: TRBV11-2
CDR3 protein: CASSLDGLARSSYNEQFF
CDR3 DNA: TGTGCCAGCAGCTTAGATGGGCTGGCTAGGAGCTCCTACAATGAGCAGTTCTTC

clone size: few
J gene: TRBJ2-2
D gene: .
V gene: TRBV7-3
CDR3 protein: CASSLHRRENTGELFF
CDR3 DNA: TGTGCCAGCAGCTTACATCGAAGGGAGAACACCGGGGAGCTGTTTTTT

clone size: many
J gene: TRBJ2-5
D gene: .
V gene: TRBV10-3
CDR3 protein: CAISESQGTETQYF
CDR3 DNA: TGTGCCATCAGTGAGTCGCAGGGGACGGAGACCCAGTACTTC

clone size: .
J gene: TRBJ2-3
D gene: .
V gene: TRBV15
CDR3 protein: CATAGRDTDTQYF
CDR3 DNA: TGTGCCACCGCCGGCAGAGACACAGATACGCAGTATTTT

clone size: .
J gene: TRBJ1-1
D gene: TRBD1
V gene: TRBV19
CDR3 protein: CASSIAERGREAFF
CDR3 DNA: TGTGCCAGTAGTATAGCGGAAAGGGGGCGCGAAGCTTTCTTT

clone size: many
J gene: TRBJ2-7
D gene: TRBD1
V gene: TRBV6-1
CDR3 protein: CASSNDRGSYEQYF
CDR3 DNA: TGTGCCAGCAGTAATGACAGGGGTTCCTACGAGCAGTACTTC

clone size: .
J gene: TRBJ2-7
D gene: .
V gene: TRBV20-1
CDR3 protein: CSASDRYEQYF
CDR3 DNA: TGCAGTGCTAGTGACAGGTACGAGCAGTACTTC

clone size: few
J gene: TRBJ2-1
D gene: TRBD2
V gene: TRBV9
CDR3 protein: CASSATLGISGRASEQFF
CDR3 DNA: TGTGCCAGCAGTGCAACCTTAGGGATTAGCGGGAGGGCCAGTGAGCAGTTCTTC

clone size: .
J gene: TRBJ2-4
D gene: TRBD2
V gene: TRBV4-1
CDR3 protein: CASSHVSGRAKGNIQYF
CDR3 DNA: TGCGCCAGCAGCCACGTTAGCGGGAGGGCCAAGGGAAACATTCAGTACTTC

clone size: few
J gene: TRBJ1-2
D gene: .
V gene: TRBV7-2
CDR3 protein: CASSLAIRDYGYTF
CDR3 DNA: TGTGCCAGCAGCTTAGCGATCCGGGACTATGGCTACACCTTC

clone size: .
J gene: TRBJ1-5
D gene: .
V gene: TRBV4-2
CDR3 protein: CASSQGGGRDNQPQHF
CDR3 DNA: TGTGCCAGCAGCCAAGGAGGGGGGAGGGATAATCAGCCCCAGCATTTT

clone size: .
J gene: TRBJ1-5
D gene: TRBD1
V gene: TRBV19
CDR3 protein: CASSPRTGGRGNQPQHF
CDR3 DNA: TGTGCCAGTAGTCCCCGGACAGGGGGCCGGGGCAATCAGCCCCAGCATTTT

clone size: many
J gene: TRBJ1-5
D gene: .
V gene: TRBV20-1
CDR3 protein: CSARVGGGNQPQHF
CDR3 DNA: TGCAGTGCTAGAGTTGGGGGAGGCAATCAGCCCCAGCATTTT

clone size: many
J gene: TRBJ1-1
D gene: .
V gene: TRBV12-3/TRBV12-4
CDR3 protein: CASSPQVDTEAFF
CDR3 DNA: TGTGCCAGCAGTCCCCAGGTAGACACTGAAGCTTTCTTT

clone size: .
J gene: TRBJ1-4
D gene: TRBD1
V gene: TRBV20-1
CDR3 protein: CSARAPTGSGEKLFF
CDR3 DNA: TGCAGTGCTAGAGCCCCGACAGGGTCGGGAGAAAAACTGTTTTTT

clone size: .
J gene: TRBJ2-7
D gene: TRBD2
V gene: TRBV5-1
CDR3 protein: CASRPFQGGSSYEQYF
CDR3 DNA: TGCGCCAGCAGACCGTTCCAGGGCGGGAGCTCCTACGAGCAGTACTTC